The entry below gives a single T cell receptor (beta chain) sequence along with its context. Its antigen is as yet unknown. The CDR3 runs 14 residues. Germline CDR1 is SGHRS and CDR2 is YFSETQ. V dropped 3 bases and J dropped 0 bases, with 7 bases sitting between them. Produced via immunoSEQ multiplex PCR; TCRdb's table is partial and in-frame only. The sample has over 40,000 clones; around 90% are singletons. The sample comes from a study of OX40 agonist ivuxolimab in advanced cancers. The overall study: Those enrolled were 70% to 85% male, with a mean age of 60 years and ages from about 20 to 90.

Study-level results: The specificity for antigen of the expanded peripheral T cells was not determined. At 0.1 to 3.0 mg/kg, CD4+ and CD8+ blood T cells expanded clonally by week 6. Fewer expanded clones were found on average in CD4+ than in CD8+ T cells.

The chain couples TRBV5-1 to TRBJ2-1; D is undetermined. The TCR was taken from an adult with an advanced solid tumor such as melanoma, head and neck, liver or kidney cancer. This specimen was CD4+ or CD8+ T cells sorted from blood, taken in a trial of the OX40 agonist ivuxolimab. CDR3 in DNA: TGCGCCAGCAGCTCAGACTCCTCCTACAATGAGCAGTTCTTC. Residues: CASSSDSSYNEQFF.